This TCR beta chain came from a study of human T cells and chemical hapten exposure. Looking at the study overall: All through the approximately 25-week study, the scalp of each patient received diphenylcyclopropenone doses weekly. The patient population, which was mostly female, had alopecia areata, totalis or universalis.

Findings and limits, study-wide: The count of PT1 expanded TCRs correlated positively with patch test score. As the donors had alopecia, their immune response may differ from healthy people's.

From the RACE reads, TCRdb called clonotypes with MiXCR, one entry per CDR3 protein. Among roughly 84,000 distinct CDR3 sequences listed, 8.5% to 12% were seen once. This clonotype occurred many times. What it binds is not known. This CDR3 is built from 15 residues. Germline values: CDR1 GTSNPN, CDR2 SVGIG (reference sequence). V lost 4 bases to trimming and J lost 0 bases, with 10 bases between them. Time point in this sample: patch test 2, 6 weeks after DPC sensitization. Treatment indicated: therapeutic diphenylcyclopropenone sensitization with weekly scalp DPC. This chain uses TRBV30 with TRBJ2-6, with D unclear. The origin of this receptor is a woman aged 50 to 60 with alopecia areata. Some clones in this sample may be carry-over from other donors' samples. The specimen comprised whole blood, sampled in connection with sensitization to the hapten diphenylcyclopropenone (DPC). The CDR3 DNA is TGTGCCTGGACGAAATCGAACTCTGGGGCCAACGTCCTGACTTTC. Translated: CAWTKSNSGANVLTF.